This T cell receptor (beta chain) was identified in a study of shared clonotypes between healthy human individuals. General observations from the study: When compared with the clonotypes that were shared by all four sorted-subset donors, the non-shared clonotypes turned out to have lower generation probabilities. Read depth was anticipated to influence clonotype sharing among donors.

Only in-frame clones appear in the TCRdb table, and some are missing; sequencing was by immunoSEQ multiplex PCR. Found here are 2.3 million or so clones, approximately 95% of them singletons; the top ten hold 0.39%. As concerns this clone: Its antigen is unknown.

CDR3 length: 14 residues. Germline assignment: CDR1 SGHRS and CDR2 YFSETQ. The ends were cut back, 7 bases at V and 4 bases at J, with 17 bases in the middle. Donors, without exception, were Caucasian adults residing in Nashville, Tennessee. The split of CD4+ cells yielded CD45RA+ naive and CD45RA-negative memory subsets. The material sequenced was naive CD4+ T cells from PBMCs. Subset: CD45RA+ positively selected. The rearrangement links TRBV5-1 to TRBJ1-2; TRBD1 is a possible D gene (5 bases). The receptor was isolated from a young man in good health. Some clones in this sample may be carry-over from other donors' samples. The CDR3 here is CASGITGRVYGYTF. CDR3 coding DNA: TGCGCCAGCGGGATAACAGGTAGAGTCTATGGCTACACCTTC.